This is a list of T cell receptor beta chains from one sample in a study of OX40 agonist ivuxolimab in advanced cancers. Assay: immunoSEQ multiplex PCR; the TCRdb copy retains only in-frame clones and omits some. The profile shows about 40,000 clones, about 91% of them singletons. The sequencing here drew on CD4+ or CD8+ T cells sorted from blood, taken in a trial of the OX40 agonist ivuxolimab. The receptors were sampled from an adult with an advanced solid tumor such as melanoma, head and neck, liver or kidney cancer. CDR3s include the opening cysteine and the closing phenylalanine or tryptophan. D genes are given only for firm matches. Clone size, where shown, is once, few, many, or a class for clones that have expanded.

CDR3	DNA	size	D	V	J
CASSFWDRDTQYF	TGTGCCAGCAGTTTTTGGGACCGGGATACGCAGTATTTT	.	.	TRBV27	TRBJ2-3
CASSAGQGAFGNTIYF	TGTGCCAGCAGCGCCGGACAGGGGGCCTTTGGAAACACCATATATTTT	.	TRBD1	TRBV9	TRBJ1-3
CASSFGPISYNEQFF	TGTGCCAGCAGCTTTGGCCCAATATCCTACAATGAGCAGTTCTTC	.	.	TRBV7-3	TRBJ2-1
CASRETSLGEQFF	TGTGCCAGCAGAGAGACTTCCCTTGGGGAGCAGTTCTTC	.	.	TRBV6-5	TRBJ2-1
CATLQAGLNNEQFF	TGTGCCACCCTACAAGCGGGACTTAACAATGAGCAGTTCTTC	.	TRBD2	TRBV2	TRBJ2-1
CASSSPVVNNQPQHF	TGTGCCAGCAGTTCCCCCGTCGTAAACAATCAGCCCCAGCATTTT	.	.	TRBV28	TRBJ1-5
CASSIGTGGYEQYF	TGTGCCAGTAGTATAGGGACAGGGGGCTACGAGCAGTACTTC	.	TRBD1	TRBV19	TRBJ2-7
CASGSPGDTQYF	TGTGCTAGTGGTTCCCCCGGAGATACGCAGTATTTT	few	.	TRBV12-5	TRBJ2-3
CATRTGTSNQPQHF	TGTGCCACTCGGACAGGCACGAGCAATCAGCCCCAGCATTTT	.	TRBD1	TRBV6-1	TRBJ1-5
CASSSRDVQETQYF	TGTGCCAGCAGCTCTCGGGACGTACAAGAGACCCAGTACTTC	.	.	TRBV11-2	TRBJ2-5
CASSDSRGEAGELFF	TGTGCCAGCAGTGACTCTAGGGGCGAAGCCGGGGAGCTGTTTTTT	.	.	TRBV6-4	TRBJ2-2
CASSPDSYLNYGYTF	TGTGCCAGCAGCCCCGATTCTTATTTGAACTATGGCTACACCTTC	.	.	TRBV28	TRBJ1-2
CASSDSNGAADTQYF	TGTGCCAGCAGTGACTCAAACGGTGCAGCAGATACGCAGTATTTT	.	.	TRBV6-4	TRBJ2-3
CASSEAGTAGNTIYF	TGTGCCAGCAGCGAAGCCGGGACAGCTGGAAACACCATATATTTT	.	TRBD1	TRBV9	TRBJ1-3
CASSVDWNSGNTIYF	TGTGCCAGTAGTGTCGACTGGAACTCTGGAAACACCATATATTTT	.	.	TRBV19	TRBJ1-3
CASSYSGDRVYEQYF	TGTGCCAGCAGTTACTCAGGGGACAGGGTCTACGAGCAGTACTTC	.	TRBD1	TRBV6-5	TRBJ2-7
CASSQGPGDTEAFF	TGCGCCAGCAGCCAGGGACCCGGGGACACTGAAGCTTTCTTT	.	.	TRBV4-1	TRBJ1-1
CASTHLDRSTELGRLFF	TGTGCCAGCACCCACCTCGACAGGAGCACCGAGTTGGGCCGACTGTTTTTT	.	.	TRBV28	TRBJ1-4
CASSLLLPTNEKLFF	TGCGCCAGCAGCCTTCTCCTTCCAACTAATGAAAAACTGTTTTTT	few	.	TRBV4-1	TRBJ1-4
CASSDRWGVGKGEQFF	TGTGCCAGCAGCGACCGTTGGGGGGTTGGTAAGGGTGAGCAGTTCTTC	.	.	TRBV7-9	TRBJ2-1
CASSVGAGTQYF	TGTGCCAGCAGCGTAGGGGCGGGGACGCAGTATTTT	.	.	TRBV9	TRBJ2-3
CASSLTGVGNEQFF	TGTGCCAGCAGTTTGACGGGAGTCGGGAATGAGCAGTTCTTC	.	.	TRBV28	TRBJ2-1
CASSLKTGYYNEQFF	TGCGCCAGCAGTCTCAAGACAGGGTACTACAATGAGCAGTTCTTC	.	TRBD1	TRBV4-1	TRBJ2-1
CSATDTQPQHF	TGCAGTGCCACAGATACTCAGCCCCAGCATTTT	once	.	TRBV20-1	TRBJ1-5
CATSRRQDTGELFF	TGTGCCACCAGCAGAAGACAAGACACCGGGGAGCTGTTTTTT	.	.	TRBV15	TRBJ2-2
CASSGRQGSKNIQYF	TGTGCCAGCAGCGGTAGACAGGGCTCCAAAAACATTCAGTACTTC	.	TRBD1	TRBV7-2	TRBJ2-4
CASSLEPAGETQYF	TGTGCCAGCAGCTTAGAACCAGCGGGAGAGACCCAGTACTTC	.	.	TRBV11-2	TRBJ2-5
CASSEKSGDSYEQYF	TGTGCCAGCAGTGAAAAGTCAGGGGACTCCTACGAGCAGTACTTC	.	.	TRBV6-4	TRBJ2-7
CASSLQEGERTEAFF	TGTGCCAGCAGCTTACAGGAAGGGGAACGGACTGAAGCTTTCTTT	.	.	TRBV7-9	TRBJ1-1
CASSEGLTDNEQFF	TGTGCCAGCAGTGAGGGGTTGACTGACAATGAGCAGTTCTTC	once	.	TRBV6-1	TRBJ2-1
CASSPVGYNEQFF	TGTGCCAGCTCACCTGTAGGATACAATGAGCAGTTCTTC	.	.	TRBV18	TRBJ2-1
CASSQDPNYEQYF	TGCGCCAGCAGCCAAGATCCGAACTACGAGCAGTACTTC	.	.	TRBV4-1	TRBJ2-7
CASRPGHRYEQYF	TGTGCCAGCCGGCCGGGACACCGCTACGAACAGTACTTC	.	.	TRBV27	TRBJ2-7
CASGFSPGSGRVDEQYF	TGTGCTAGTGGTTTTTCCCCCGGGAGCGGGAGGGTTGACGAGCAGTACTTC	.	TRBD2	TRBV12-5	TRBJ2-7
CSVGSSGYPYEQYF	TGCAGCGTTGGGTCTAGCGGCTATCCCTACGAGCAGTACTTC	.	TRBD2	TRBV29-1	TRBJ2-7
CASSSQVLNTEAFF	TGTGCCAGTAGTAGTCAGGTATTGAACACTGAAGCTTTCTTT	once	.	TRBV19	TRBJ1-1
CASSLLGQGGTGELFF	TGTGCCAGCAGTTTATTGGGACAGGGAGGCACCGGGGAGCTGTTTTTT	.	TRBD1	TRBV27	TRBJ2-2
CASSMNGRETQYF	TGTGCCAGTAGTATGAACGGGAGAGAGACCCAGTACTTC	.	.	TRBV19	TRBJ2-5
CASRISGRALSGNEQFF	TGTGCCAGTCGAATTAGCGGGAGGGCCTTATCTGGTAATGAGCAGTTCTTC	.	TRBD2	TRBV2	TRBJ2-1
CASSSYGGPSYEQYF	TGTGCCAGCAGCTCTTATGGCGGGCCGTCCTACGAGCAGTACTTC	.	.	TRBV11-2	TRBJ2-7
CASTPLGLAGSDEQYF	TGCGCCAGCACTCCCTTAGGACTAGCGGGAAGCGACGAGCAGTACTTC	.	TRBD2	TRBV5-1	TRBJ2-7
CASSLRQINVLTF	TGTGCCAGCAGCTTACGGCAGATTAACGTCCTGACTTTC	.	.	TRBV7-2	TRBJ2-6
CASSKESSNQPQHF	TGTGCCAGCAGCAAAGAGTCGAGCAATCAGCCCCAGCATTTT	.	.	TRBV21-1	TRBJ1-5
CASSLEASGRLTQYF	TGTGCCAGCAGCTTGGAGGCTAGCGGGAGACTGACCCAGTACTTC	.	TRBD2	TRBV5-6	TRBJ2-5
CASYSGPSGAYNEQFF	TGTGCCAGTTACTCTGGCCCTAGCGGGGCCTACAATGAGCAGTTCTTC	.	TRBD2	TRBV19	TRBJ2-1
CASSLDRVGVDTQYF	TGTGCCAGCAGCTTAGATAGGGTGGGAGTAGATACGCAGTATTTT	.	.	TRBV11-2	TRBJ2-3
CASSLESSGGEQYF	TGTGCCAGCAGCTTAGAATCTAGCGGGGGCGAGCAGTACTTC	.	TRBD2	TRBV11-2	TRBJ2-7
CASSLAYEQYF	TGTGCCAGCAGCCTCGCCTACGAGCAGTACTTC	.	.	TRBV27	TRBJ2-7